The T cell receptor (beta chain) under discussion was sequenced for a study of Ad26.COV2.S vaccination and SARS-CoV-2 variants (dated by TCRdb to 2020 to 2022). Background on the whole study: Vaccine-arm donors came from COV1001, a multicentre, randomized, double-blind, placebo-controlled phase I-IIa trial of Ad26.COV2.S in healthy adults. Ad26.COV2.S was administered intramuscularly at a dose of 5x10^10 or 1x10^11 viral particles, either as one shot or as two shots given 56 days apart. TCRbeta repertoire sequencing served as the tool for gauging how specific and how broad the SARS-CoV-2-reactive T cell receptors were following Ad26.COV2.S vaccination. The TCR-sequenced set comprised roughly 30 samples: some 19 Ad26.COV2.S vaccine recipients, 5 placebo recipients and 8 SARS-CoV-2 convalescent individuals. Participants in the trial were split at random into five groups of five each, receiving low-dose or high-dose Ad26.COV2.S once or twice, or else placebo on both occasions. Blinding of investigators to trial group allocation was maintained during experiments and outcome assessment.

This specimen's treatment or condition label, interpreted: around 19 received Ad26.COV2.S at low or high dose, single or two shots; roughly 5 received placebo; per-sample allocation not given. Repertoires of vaccine and placebo recipients were sequenced from samples taken on day 63 after the first injection. Cohort 1b enrolled about two dozen adults aged 18-55 years at a single site in Boston, USA, between 29 July and 7 August 2020. Ad26.COV2.S was a replication-incompetent adenovirus type 26 vector expressing a prefusion-stabilized SARS-CoV-2 spike protein from the original Wuhan strain. Paper-wide results and their limitations: Vaccine and placebo recipients had similar non-spike TCR breadth, a finding consistent with the vaccine containing only spike. The authors noted that total T cell responses may have been underestimated by the TCR breadth and depth analyses. After vaccination, substantial breadth of spike-specific CD8+ and CD4+ T cell responses was reported. The study was not powered to compare responses between vaccine doses or regimens. Spike-specific TCR breadth was higher in Ad26.COV2.S recipients than in placebo recipients (P = 0.0014).

The immunoSEQ Assay was the method used to sequence TCRbeta CDR3 regions. After extraction, genomic DNA underwent amplification by bias-controlled multiplex PCR, followed by high-throughput sequencing. The paper's data handling went like this. To quantify the absolute abundance of each unique TCRbeta CDR3 region, sequences were collapsed and filtered. T cell fraction was estimated by normalization of TCRbeta template counts to usable DNA, with usable DNA being measured through amplification of reference genes present in all nucleated cells. Repertoire TCRs were annotated as SARS-CoV-2-specific when V gene, CDR3 amino acid sequence and J gene were exactly matched to a known reactive TCR set. The reference SARS-CoV-2 TCR set was obtained from MIRA and was filtered for enrichment in COVID-19-positive ImmuneCODE repertoires, whereby public or cross-reactive TCRs were removed. Based on the MIRA antigens, annotated TCRs were further analysed at the level of specific ORF or position within ORF. Breadth was defined as the number of annotated unique rearrangements divided by the total number of unique productive rearrangements, and depth was defined as the summed frequency of the annotated unique rearrangements. Group comparisons of TCR breadth used two-sided Wilcoxon rank-sum tests. This immuneACCESS table, as held by TCRdb, lists in-frame sequences with V and J called but not all clones. Of the missing ones, under half trace to an unresolved V gene in checked studies; the others have no known cause. The V and J calls and clone size are taken from that table; D and trimming were inferred from the DNA. The sample profile shows fewer than 600,000 clones; about 89% of them were found once. The top ten clones comprise over 1.5% of the sample.

To note about this clone: It lacks a known antigen. Qualities for individual bases were not recorded, and no much larger clone is one base off.

From cysteine to phenylalanine, the CDR3 is 12 amino acids long. The read is trimmed to its CDR3 DNA, 36 bases read in frame from base 1. The germline V gene supplies CDR1 MGHDK and CDR2 SYGVNS. A distance of 11 bases separates the germline ends of V and J, which lose 7 bases and 5 bases respectively. The V and J segments used are TRBV25-1 and TRBJ2-5, and TRBD1 may be the D gene, going by 6 matching bases. The sequencing used peripheral blood, collected in a trial of Ad26.COV2.S vaccine versus placebo. This TCR came from a person aged 18 to 65 who received the Ad26.COV2.S COVID-19 vaccine or a placebo. CDR3 reads: CASTGVWETQYF. The DNA sequence is TGTGCCAGCACAGGGGTCTGGGAGACCCAGTACTTC.